This T cell receptor (beta chain) was documented in a study of T cells in Graves' hyperthyroidism and ophthalmopathy. Study in general: Blood was drawn when the patient was first diagnosed and still untreated.

Comments on this clonotype: The antigen remains unidentified.

Findings of the study overall: Most expanded thyroid clonotypes above 0.001 recurred in blood.

Using RNA transcripts as the source, TCR beta CDR3 regions were amplified. HTBI primers were used for first-round RT-PCR of the TCR CDR3. Using its own MiXCR run on the multiplex PCR reads, TCRdb lists one record per CDR3 protein. The sample contains 340,000 or so distinct CDR3 sequences, around 16% of which appear only once. Over 18 months, lack of ophthalmopathy progression marked Graves' hyperthyroidism as stable. CDR1 is SQVTM, CDR2 ANQGSEA, per germline. The V and J ends lost 6 bases and 2 bases respectively, with 17 bases between them. The CDR3 contains 15 residues. Input material: blood. This TCR derives from a young man with Graves' hyperthyroidism. The rearrangement joins TRBV29-1 to TRBJ1-5; weak D call: TRBD1 (5 bases). The CDR3 DNA reads as TGCAGCGTAAGCTTGGGGGTGAGCGGCAATCAGCCCCAGCATTTT. Translation: CSVSLGVSGNQPQHF.